These 9 T cell receptor beta chains originate from one sample sequenced in a study of blood T cell repertoires in COVID-19. Profiling relied on immunoSEQ multiplex PCR, and the TCRdb table lists in-frame clones only, not all of them. The table has over 250,000 clones, roughly 80% seen once. Sequenced input: peripheral blood. Source of these receptors: a woman aged 45-59 years who had recovered from COVID-19.

The rearrangement joins TRBV9 to TRBJ1-4, with D tentatively TRBD1 (5 bases). Germline assignment: CDR1 SGDLS and CDR2 YYNGEE. V was clipped by 2 bases and J by 7 bases, with 15 bases between them. The CDR3 length is 15 residues. Here the CDR3 DNA reads TGTGCCAGCAGCGTTCTGGGGGGGTGGCGTGAAAAACTGTTTTTT. Translating gives CASSVLGGWREKLFF.

The chain links TRBV7-2 to TRBJ2-7; TRBD1 might be the D (6 bases). V lost 5 bases, J lost 7 bases, and 15 bases lay in between. CDR1 is SGHTA and CDR2 is FQGNSA in the germline V gene. This CDR3 comprises 13 residues. The CDR3 reads CASSPGTTGEQYF. DNA for the CDR3: TGTGCCAGCAGCCCCGGGACCACAGGGGAGCAGTACTTC.

On this clone itself: Other DNA sequences in this specimen translate into the identical CDR3. This chain links TRBV18 with TRBJ1-1, with 8 bases fitting TRBD1. Losses at the gene ends were 3 bases for V and 5 bases for J; bases not matched to a gene: 5. From germline, CDR1 is KGHSH and CDR2 LQKENI. The CDR3 has 14 amino acids. The CDR3 region is CASSPQTGVTEAFF. The DNA of the CDR3 is TGTGCCAGCTCACCCCAGACAGGGGTGACTGAAGCTTTCTTT.

The rearrangement links TRBV30 to TRBJ1-1, with D hard to call. Germline V gene data show CDR1 as GTSNPN and CDR2 as SVGIG (reference sequence). The CDR3 runs to 13 residues. Trimming removed 5 bases from V and 3 bases from J, with 13 bases in between. The CDR3 region is CAWREFRDTEAFF. The CDR3 DNA reads as TGTGCCTGGCGGGAGTTTCGGGACACTGAAGCTTTCTTT. The full variable domain, rest sourced from reference TRBV30 and TRBJ1-1, is SQTIHQWPATLVQPVGSPLSLECTVEGTSNPNLYWYRQAAGRGLQLLFYSVGIGQISSEVPQNLSASRPQDRQFILSSKKLLLSDSGFYLCAWREFRDTEAFFGQGTRLTVV.

The V gene is TRBV4-2, the J gene TRBJ2-7; 8 positions match TRBD2. Germline V gene data show CDR1 as LGHNA and CDR2 as YNFKEQ. This CDR3 comprises 18 residues. The V and J ends lost 1 base and 4 bases, in that order; junction bases with no gene match: 15. CDR3 sequence reads: CASSQAVRLSGGGYEQYF. The CDR3 region has the DNA TGTGCCAGCAGCCAAGCGGTGCGGCTAAGCGGGGGCGGGTACGAGCAGTACTTC.

The sample holds a few counts of this clone. The chain couples TRBV28 to TRBJ1-2; 8 bases map to TRBD1. This CDR3 has 14 residues. Germline loops: CDR1 MDHEN, CDR2 SYDVKM. The J segment lost 8 bases and the V segment lost 3 bases, leaving 8 bases of the junction unmatched. The CDR3 is CASSFSGGAGGYTF. CDR3 sequence (DNA): TGTGCCAGCAGTTTCTCAGGGGGCGCAGGAGGCTACACCTTC.

This rearrangement joins TRBV27 to TRBJ1-1, with D unclear. The CDR3 has 17 amino acids. The V end was cut by 7 bases, the J end by 2 bases, with 23 bases between. CDR1 is MNHEY and CDR2 is SMNVEV in the germline V gene (reference sequence). CDR3 amino acids: CASNPLVRVSRNTEAFF. The CDR3 nucleotides are TGTGCCAGCAACCCCCTCGTCCGAGTAAGTCGCAACACTGAAGCTTTCTTT.

V usage is TRBV28 and J usage is TRBJ2-7; D remains unclear. V lost 3 bases and J 3 bases, leaving 9 bases between the germline ends. CDR3 length: 13 amino acids. Germline-derived CDR1 and CDR2 are MDHEN and SYDVKM. The CDR3 DNA sequence: TGTGCCAGCAGTTTTAGAGGAATCTACGAGCAGTACTTC. Translation gives CASSFRGIYEQYF.

V usage is TRBV18 and J usage is TRBJ1-4; 10 bases match TRBD1. This CDR3 spans 13 amino acids. Germline CDR1 reads KGHSH; CDR2 reads LQKENI. Unmatched junction bases numbered 0, after V lost 4 bases and J lost 7 bases. Here the CDR3 reads CASSRDRGEKLFF. CDR3 bases: TGTGCCAGCTCACGGGACAGGGGTGAAAAACTGTTTTTT.